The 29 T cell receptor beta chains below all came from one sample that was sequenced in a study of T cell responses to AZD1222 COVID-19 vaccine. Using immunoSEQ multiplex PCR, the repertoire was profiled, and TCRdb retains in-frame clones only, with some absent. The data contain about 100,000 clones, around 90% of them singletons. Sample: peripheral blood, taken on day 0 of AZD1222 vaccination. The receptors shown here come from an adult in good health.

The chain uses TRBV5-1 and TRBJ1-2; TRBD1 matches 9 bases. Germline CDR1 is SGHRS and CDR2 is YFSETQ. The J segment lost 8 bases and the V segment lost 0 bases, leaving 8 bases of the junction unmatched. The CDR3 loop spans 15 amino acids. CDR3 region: CASSLGSGQGDGYTF. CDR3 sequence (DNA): TGCGCCAGCAGCTTGGGTTCGGGACAGGGAGACGGCTACACCTTC.

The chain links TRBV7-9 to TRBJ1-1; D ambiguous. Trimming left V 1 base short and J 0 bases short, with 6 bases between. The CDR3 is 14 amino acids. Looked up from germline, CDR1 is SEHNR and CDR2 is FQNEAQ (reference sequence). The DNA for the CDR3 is TGTGCCAGCAGCTTAGGGCCGATGAACACTGAAGCTTTCTTT. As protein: CASSLGPMNTEAFF.

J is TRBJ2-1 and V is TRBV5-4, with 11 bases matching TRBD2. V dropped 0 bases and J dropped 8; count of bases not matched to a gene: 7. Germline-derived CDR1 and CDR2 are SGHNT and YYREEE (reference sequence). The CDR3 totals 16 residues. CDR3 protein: CASSLGSSGRLDEQFF. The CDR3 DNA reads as TGTGCCAGCAGCTTGGGTTCTAGCGGGAGGCTCGATGAGCAGTTCTTC.

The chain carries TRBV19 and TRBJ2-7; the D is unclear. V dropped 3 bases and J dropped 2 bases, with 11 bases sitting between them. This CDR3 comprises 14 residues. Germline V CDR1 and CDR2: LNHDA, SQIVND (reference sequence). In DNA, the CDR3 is TGTGCCAGTAGTATCCAAGACAAGACCTACGAGCAGTACTTC. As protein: CASSIQDKTYEQYF.

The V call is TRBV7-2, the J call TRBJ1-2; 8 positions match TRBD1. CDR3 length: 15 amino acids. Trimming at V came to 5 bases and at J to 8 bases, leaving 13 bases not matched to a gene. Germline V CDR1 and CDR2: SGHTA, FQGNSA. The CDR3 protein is CASSARTGRVSGYTF. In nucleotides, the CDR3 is TGTGCCAGCAGCGCCAGGACAGGGAGGGTTAGCGGCTACACCTTC.

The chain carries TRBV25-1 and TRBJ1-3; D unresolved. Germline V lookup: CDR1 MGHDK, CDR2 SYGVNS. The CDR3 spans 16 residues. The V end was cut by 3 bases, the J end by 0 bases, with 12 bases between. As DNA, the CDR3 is TGTGCCAGCAGTGAGGGAGGGCGGCCCTCTGGAAACACCATATATTTT. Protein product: CASSEGGRPSGNTIYF. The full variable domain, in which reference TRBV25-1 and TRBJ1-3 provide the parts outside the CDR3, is EADIYQTPRYLVIGTGKKITLECSQTMGHDKMYWYQQDPGMELHLIHYSYGVNSTEKGDLSSESTVSRIRTEHFPLTLESARPSHTSQYLCASSEGGRPSGNTIYFGEGSWLTVV.

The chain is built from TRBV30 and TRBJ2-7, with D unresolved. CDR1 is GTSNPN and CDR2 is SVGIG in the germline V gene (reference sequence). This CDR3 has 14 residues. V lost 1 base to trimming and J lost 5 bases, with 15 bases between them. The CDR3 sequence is CAWSASTLRHEQYF. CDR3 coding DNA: TGTGCCTGGAGTGCCTCCACCCTCCGCCACGAGCAGTACTTC.

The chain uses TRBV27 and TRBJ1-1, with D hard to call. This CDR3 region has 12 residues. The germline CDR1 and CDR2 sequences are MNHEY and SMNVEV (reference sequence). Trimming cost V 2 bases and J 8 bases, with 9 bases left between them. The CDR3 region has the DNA TGTGCCAGCAGTTTAGTAGGGAGAGAAGCTTTCTTT. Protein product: CASSLVGREAFF.

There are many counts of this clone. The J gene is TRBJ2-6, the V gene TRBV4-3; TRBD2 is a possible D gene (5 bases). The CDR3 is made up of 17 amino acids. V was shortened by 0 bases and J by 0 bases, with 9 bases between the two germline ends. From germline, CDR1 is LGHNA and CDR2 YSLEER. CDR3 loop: CASSQEGEGSGANVLTF. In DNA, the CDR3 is TGCGCCAGCAGCCAAGAGGGAGAGGGCTCTGGGGCCAACGTCCTGACTTTC.

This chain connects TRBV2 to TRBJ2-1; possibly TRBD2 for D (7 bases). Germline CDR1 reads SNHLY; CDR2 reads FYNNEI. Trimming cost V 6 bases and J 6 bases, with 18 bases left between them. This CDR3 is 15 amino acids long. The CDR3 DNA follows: TGTGCCAGCAGGAAGAGGGGGGGGCCCGGCAATGAGCAGTTCTTC. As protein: CASRKRGGPGNEQFF.

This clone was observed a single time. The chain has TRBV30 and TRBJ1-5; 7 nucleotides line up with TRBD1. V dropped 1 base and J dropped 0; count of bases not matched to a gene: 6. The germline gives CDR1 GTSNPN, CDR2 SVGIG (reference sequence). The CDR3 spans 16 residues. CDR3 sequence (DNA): TGTGCCTGGAGTGCAAACAGGGGACTTAGCAATCAGCCCCAGCATTTT. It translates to CAWSANRGLSNQPQHF.

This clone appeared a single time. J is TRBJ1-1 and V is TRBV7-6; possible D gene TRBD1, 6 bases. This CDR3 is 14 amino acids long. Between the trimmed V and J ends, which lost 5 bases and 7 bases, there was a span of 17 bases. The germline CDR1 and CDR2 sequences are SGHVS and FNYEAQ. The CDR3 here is CASSPTTGWSEAFF. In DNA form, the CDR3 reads TGTGCCAGCAGCCCTACCACAGGGTGGAGTGAAGCTTTCTTT.

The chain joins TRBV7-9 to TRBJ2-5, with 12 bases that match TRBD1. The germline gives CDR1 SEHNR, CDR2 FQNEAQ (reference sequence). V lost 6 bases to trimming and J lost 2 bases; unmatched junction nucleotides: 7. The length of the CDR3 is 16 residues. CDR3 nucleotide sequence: TGTGCCAGCAGTCCCGGGGACAGGGGGCTTCAAGAGACCCAGTACTTC. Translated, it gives CASSPGDRGLQETQYF.

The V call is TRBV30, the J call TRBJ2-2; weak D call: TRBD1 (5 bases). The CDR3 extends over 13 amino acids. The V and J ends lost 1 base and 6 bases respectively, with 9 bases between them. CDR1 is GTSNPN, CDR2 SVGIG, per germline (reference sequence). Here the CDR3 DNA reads TGTGCCTGGAGTGAGACAGCTTCCGGGGAGCTGTTTTTT. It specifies CAWSETASGELFF.

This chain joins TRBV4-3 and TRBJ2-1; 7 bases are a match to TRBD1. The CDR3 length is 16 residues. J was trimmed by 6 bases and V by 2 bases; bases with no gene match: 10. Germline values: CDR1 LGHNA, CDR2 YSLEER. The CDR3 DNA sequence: TGCGCCAGCAGCCAATCCGCCGGGACAGAGGGCAATGAGCAGTTCTTC. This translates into CASSQSAGTEGNEQFF.

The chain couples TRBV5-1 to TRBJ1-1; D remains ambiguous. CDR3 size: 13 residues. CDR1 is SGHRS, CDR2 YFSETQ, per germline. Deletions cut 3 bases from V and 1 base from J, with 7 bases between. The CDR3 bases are TGCGCCAGCAGCTCCCTCGCGAACACTGAAGCTTTCTTT. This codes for CASSSLANTEAFF.

CDR3 DNA sequence: TGTGCTAGTGGTTTGTTGACCGGGCCCAAGAAGGATGAAGCTTTCTTT. Its protein is CASGLLTGPKKDEAFF. This chain connects TRBV12-5 to TRBJ1-1; D ambiguous. Trimming left V 2 bases short and J 7 bases short, with 20 bases between. Germline CDR1 and CDR2: LGHNT and FRNRAP. CDR3 size: 16 residues.

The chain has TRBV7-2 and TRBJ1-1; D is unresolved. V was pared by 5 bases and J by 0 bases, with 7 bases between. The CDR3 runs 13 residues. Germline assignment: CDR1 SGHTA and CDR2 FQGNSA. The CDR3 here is CASSPNMNTEAFF. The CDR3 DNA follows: TGTGCCAGCAGCCCGAACATGAACACTGAAGCTTTCTTT.

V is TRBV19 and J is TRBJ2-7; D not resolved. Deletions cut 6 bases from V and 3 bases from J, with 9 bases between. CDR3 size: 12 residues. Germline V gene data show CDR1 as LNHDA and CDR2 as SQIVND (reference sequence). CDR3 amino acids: CASSRTGYEQYF. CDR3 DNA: TGTGCCAGTAGCCGGACCGGCTACGAGCAGTACTTC.

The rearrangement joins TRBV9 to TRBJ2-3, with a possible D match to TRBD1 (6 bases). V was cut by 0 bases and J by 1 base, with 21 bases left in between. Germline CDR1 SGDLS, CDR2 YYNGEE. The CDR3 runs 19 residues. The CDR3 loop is CASSVAARLQGVGTDTQYF. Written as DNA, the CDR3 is TGTGCCAGCAGCGTAGCCGCTCGCTTACAGGGTGTTGGCACAGATACGCAGTATTTT.

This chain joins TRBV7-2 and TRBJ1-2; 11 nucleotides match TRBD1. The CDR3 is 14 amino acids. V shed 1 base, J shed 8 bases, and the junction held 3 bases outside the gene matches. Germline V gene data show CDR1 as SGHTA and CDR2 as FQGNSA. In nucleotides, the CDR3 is TGTGCCAGCAGCTTAGTCGGGACAGGGGGAGGCTACACCTTC. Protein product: CASSLVGTGGGYTF.

CDR3 protein: CASGPTGGYGYTF. CDR3 DNA: TGTGCCAGCGGCCCGACAGGGGGCTATGGCTACACCTTC. The rearrangement joins TRBV27 to TRBJ1-2, with TRBD1 matching over 9 bases. Unmatched junction bases numbered 5, after V lost 8 bases and J lost 4 bases. This CDR3 comprises 13 residues. Germline V gene sequence: CDR1 MNHEY, CDR2 SMNVEV (reference sequence).

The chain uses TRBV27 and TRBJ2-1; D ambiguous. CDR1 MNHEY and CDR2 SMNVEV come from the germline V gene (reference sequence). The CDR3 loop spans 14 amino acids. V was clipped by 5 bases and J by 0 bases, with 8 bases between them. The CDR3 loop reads CASSAGASYNEQFF. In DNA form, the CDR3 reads TGTGCCAGCAGTGCAGGCGCCTCCTACAATGAGCAGTTCTTC.

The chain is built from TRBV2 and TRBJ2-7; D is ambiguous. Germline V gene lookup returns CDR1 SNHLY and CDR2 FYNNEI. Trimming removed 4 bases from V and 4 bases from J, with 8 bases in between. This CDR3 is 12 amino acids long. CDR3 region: CASSVVVYEQYF. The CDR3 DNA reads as TGTGCCAGCAGTGTGGTAGTTTACGAGCAGTACTTC.

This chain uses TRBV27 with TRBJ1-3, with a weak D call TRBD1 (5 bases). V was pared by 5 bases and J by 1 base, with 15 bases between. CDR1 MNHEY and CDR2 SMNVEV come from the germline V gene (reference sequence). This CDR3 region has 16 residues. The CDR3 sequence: CASSPYPGGSGNTIYF. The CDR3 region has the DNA TGTGCCAGCAGTCCCTACCCCGGGGGTTCTGGAAACACCATATATTTT.

CDR3 in DNA: TGTGCCACTCACAGGGGCTACGAGCAGTACTTC. This encodes CATHRGYEQYF. The chain has TRBV27 and TRBJ2-7, with TRBD1 matching over 7 bases. Germline V gene data show CDR1 as MNHEY and CDR2 as SMNVEV (reference sequence). The trim removed 10 bases at V and 3 bases at J, leaving 3 bases unmatched. The CDR3 is 11 amino acids.

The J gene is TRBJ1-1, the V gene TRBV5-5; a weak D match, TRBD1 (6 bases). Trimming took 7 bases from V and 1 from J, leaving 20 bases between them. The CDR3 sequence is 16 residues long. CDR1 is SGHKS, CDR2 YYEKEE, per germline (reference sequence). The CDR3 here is CASLLRPGGPNTEAFF. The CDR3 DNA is TGTGCCAGCCTGCTAAGACCCGGGGGGCCGAACACTGAAGCTTTCTTT.

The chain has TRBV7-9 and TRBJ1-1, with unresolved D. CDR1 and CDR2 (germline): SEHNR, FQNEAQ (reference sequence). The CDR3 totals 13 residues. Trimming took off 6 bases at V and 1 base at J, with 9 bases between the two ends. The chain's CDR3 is CASREQQNTEAFF. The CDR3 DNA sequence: TGTGCCAGCAGGGAACAGCAGAACACTGAAGCTTTCTTT.

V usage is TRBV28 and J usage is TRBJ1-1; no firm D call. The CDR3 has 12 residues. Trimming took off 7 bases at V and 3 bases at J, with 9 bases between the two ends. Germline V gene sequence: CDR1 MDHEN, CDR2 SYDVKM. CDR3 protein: CASKSRDTEAFF. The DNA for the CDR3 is TGTGCCAGCAAAAGCAGAGACACTGAAGCTTTCTTT. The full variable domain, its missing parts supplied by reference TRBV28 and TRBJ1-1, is DVKVTQSSRYLVKRTGEKVFLECVQDMDHENMFWYRQDPGLGLRLIYFSYDVKMKEKGDIPEGYSVSREKKERFSLILESASTNQTSMYLCASKSRDTEAFFGQGTRLTVV.